This T cell receptor (beta chain) emerged from a study of cytomegalovirus exposure and HLA in healthy donors (dated by TCRdb to between 2016 and 2019). Study-level background: A later analysis indicated that the 120 validation repertoires were generated on the platform also employed for the 666 repertoires of the first cohort. The aim of the study was to test whether cataloging public T cell receptors could identify signatures of past pathogen exposure. A separate validation cohort of some 130 different subjects was used in addition to the roughly 700-subject first cohort. To predict cytomegalovirus infection status, the study brought together high-throughput TCR immunosequencing, statistical association of individual TCRs with disease status, and machine learning. Results and caveats for the whole study, not just this receptor: While some public TCRs were present in many individuals, most TCR sequences turned up only very rarely across donors. The classifier was reported to diagnose cytomegalovirus status with high specificity and sensitivity in both the original cohort and the validation cohort. A later analysis lacked HLA typing for the validation cohort, so it scored co-occurrence in that cohort across all 110 or so repertoires. In vitro tests confirmed that three of the cytomegalovirus-associated TCR beta chains recognize cytomegalovirus antigens. The study listed around 160 TCR beta chains as associated with cytomegalovirus. It was suggested by the authors that the approach could potentially be generalized to other disease states and immunological phenotypes. Of the cluster scores, roughly 95% were above 0 in a later analysis, which found that TCRs clustered in the first cohort also tended to co-occur in the 120 or so validation repertoires.

Libraries were made using the immunoSEQ multiplex PCR assay. As for the original processing: A statistical classification framework was developed to diagnose cytomegalovirus status using the catalog of TCR beta chain sequences. TCRdb took over this immuneACCESS table, retaining in-frame rearrangements with V and J assigned. Such tables are incomplete; in checked studies, under half of the missing clones stem from an unresolved V gene, and the remainder is unexplained. The DNA was the basis for D and trimming; V, J and clone size are from that table. The sample table contains fewer than 400,000 clones; only one count was recorded for 88% of them. Together, the top ten hold approximately 0.95% of the sample. The donors belonged to the validation cohort of roughly 120 subjects, which was separate from the approximately 680-subject first cohort. Counted from cysteine to phenylalanine, this CDR3 has 15 amino acids. Only the CDR3 DNA is retained, 45 bases long and in frame from the first base. Compared with germline, V lacks 5 bases and J lacks 7 bases; bases without a gene match: 7. The germline V gene gives CDR1 as MNHEY and CDR2 as SVGAGI.

The table lists this clone with a few counts. No cognate antigen has been identified for it. Within one base of it there is no much larger clone, and no base qualities were kept. Sequencing was performed on PBMCs. The chain was built from TRBV6-5 and TRBJ1-6; the junction holds 8 bases that match TRBD1. This receptor was taken from a man aged 30-40 years in good health and CMV-seronegative. The CDR3 sequence is CASSTRQGYNSPLHF. The nucleotide sequence reads as follows: TGTGCCAGCAGTACTAGACAGGGGTACAATTCACCCCTCCACTTT.